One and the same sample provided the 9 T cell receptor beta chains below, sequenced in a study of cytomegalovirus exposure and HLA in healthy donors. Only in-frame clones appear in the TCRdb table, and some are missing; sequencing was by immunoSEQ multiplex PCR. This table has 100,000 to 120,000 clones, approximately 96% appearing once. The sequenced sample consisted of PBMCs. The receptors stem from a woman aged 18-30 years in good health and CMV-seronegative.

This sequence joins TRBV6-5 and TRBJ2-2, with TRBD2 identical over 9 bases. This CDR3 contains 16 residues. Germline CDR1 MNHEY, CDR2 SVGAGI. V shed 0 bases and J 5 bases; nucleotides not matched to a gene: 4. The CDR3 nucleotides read TGTGCCAGCAGTTACTCTGGGCGGGGGGGTACCGGGGAGCTGTTTTTT. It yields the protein CASSYSGRGGTGELFF.

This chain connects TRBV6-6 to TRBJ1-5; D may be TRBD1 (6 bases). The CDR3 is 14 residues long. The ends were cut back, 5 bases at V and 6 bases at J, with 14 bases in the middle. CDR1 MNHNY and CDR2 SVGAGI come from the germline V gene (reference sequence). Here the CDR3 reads CASSASGEGQPQHF. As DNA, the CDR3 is TGTGCCAGCAGTGCCTCAGGGGAAGGTCAGCCCCAGCATTTT.

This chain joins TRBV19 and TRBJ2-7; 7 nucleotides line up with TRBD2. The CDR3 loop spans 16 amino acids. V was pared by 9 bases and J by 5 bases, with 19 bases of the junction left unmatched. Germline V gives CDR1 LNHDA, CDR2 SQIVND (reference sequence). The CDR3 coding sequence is TGTGCCAGCTATCCCCGGGGCGGGGGAGGAACCCACGAGCAGTACTTC. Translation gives CASYPRGGGGTHEQYF.

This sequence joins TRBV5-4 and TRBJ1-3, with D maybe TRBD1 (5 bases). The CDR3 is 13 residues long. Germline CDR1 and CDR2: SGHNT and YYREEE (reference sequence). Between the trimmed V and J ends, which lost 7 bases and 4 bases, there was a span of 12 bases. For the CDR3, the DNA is TGTGCCAGCTCGCTTGGGGGGGGAAACACCATATATTTT. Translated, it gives CASSLGGGNTIYF.

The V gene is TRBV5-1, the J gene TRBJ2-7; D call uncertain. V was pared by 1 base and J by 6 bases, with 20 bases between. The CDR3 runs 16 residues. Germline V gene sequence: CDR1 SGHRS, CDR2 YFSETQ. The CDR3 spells CASSLSNGFQSAEQYF. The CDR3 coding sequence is TGCGCCAGCAGCTTGTCAAATGGTTTCCAGTCCGCCGAGCAGTACTTC. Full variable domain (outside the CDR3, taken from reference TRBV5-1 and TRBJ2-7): KAGVTQTPRYLIKTRGQQVTLSCSPISGHRSVSWYQQTPGQGLQFLFEYFSETQRNKGNFPGRFSGRQFSNSRSEMNVSTLELGDSALYLCASSLSNGFQSAEQYFGPGTRLTVT.

For the CDR3, the DNA is TGCGCCAGCAGCCAAGATCTCCGGAGGGCCGAAGCTTTCTTT. It is translated as CASSQDLRRAEAFF. The V call is TRBV4-3, the J call TRBJ1-1; D is uncertain. V was cut by 0 bases and J by 8 bases, with 13 bases left in between. This CDR3 comprises 14 residues. Germline assignment: CDR1 LGHNA and CDR2 YSLEER.

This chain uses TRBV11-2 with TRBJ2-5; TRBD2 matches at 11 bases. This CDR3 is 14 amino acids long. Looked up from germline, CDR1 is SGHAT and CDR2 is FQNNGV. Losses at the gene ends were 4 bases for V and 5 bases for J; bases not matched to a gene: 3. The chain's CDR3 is CASSSTSGVETQYF. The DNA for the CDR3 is TGTGCCAGCAGCTCGACTAGCGGGGTGGAGACCCAGTACTTC.

This chain's CDR3 is CASPTPREGNEKLFF. Written as DNA, the CDR3 is TGTGCCAGCCCCACCCCCAGGGAGGGTAATGAAAAACTGTTTTTT. The gene calls are TRBV19 and TRBJ1-4; weak D call: TRBD1 (5 bases). Germline CDR1 is LNHDA and CDR2 is SQIVND (reference sequence). The V end was cut by 9 bases, the J end by 4 bases, with 18 bases between. This CDR3 spans 15 amino acids.

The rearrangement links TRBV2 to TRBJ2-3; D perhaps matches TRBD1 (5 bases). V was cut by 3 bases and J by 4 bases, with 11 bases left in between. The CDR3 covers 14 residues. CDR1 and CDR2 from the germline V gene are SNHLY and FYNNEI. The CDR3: CASSERWGPDTQYF. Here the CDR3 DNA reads TGTGCCAGCAGTGAGCGTTGGGGCCCAGATACGCAGTATTTT.